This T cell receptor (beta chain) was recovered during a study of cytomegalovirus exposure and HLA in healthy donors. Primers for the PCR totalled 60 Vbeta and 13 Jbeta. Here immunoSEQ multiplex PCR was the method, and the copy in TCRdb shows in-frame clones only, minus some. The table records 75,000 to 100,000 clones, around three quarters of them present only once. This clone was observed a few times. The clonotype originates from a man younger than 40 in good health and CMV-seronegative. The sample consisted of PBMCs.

In nucleotides, the CDR3 is TGCGCCAGCAGCCAAGGTTTATTGAACACTGAAGCTTTCTTT. It is translated as CASSQGLLNTEAFF. V is TRBV4-1 and J is TRBJ1-1; D is ambiguous. V was trimmed by 1 base and J by 0 bases, leaving 6 bases between them. This CDR3 has 14 amino acids. Germline loops: CDR1 MGHRA, CDR2 YSYEKL.